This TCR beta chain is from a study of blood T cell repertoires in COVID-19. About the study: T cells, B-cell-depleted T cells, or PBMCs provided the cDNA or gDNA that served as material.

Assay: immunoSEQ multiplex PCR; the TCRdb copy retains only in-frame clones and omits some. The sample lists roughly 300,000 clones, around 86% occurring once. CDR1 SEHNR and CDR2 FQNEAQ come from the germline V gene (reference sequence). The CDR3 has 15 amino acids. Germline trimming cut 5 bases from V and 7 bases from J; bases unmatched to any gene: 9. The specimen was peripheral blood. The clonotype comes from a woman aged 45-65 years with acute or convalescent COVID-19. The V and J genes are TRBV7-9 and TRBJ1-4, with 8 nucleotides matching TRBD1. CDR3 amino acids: CASSPGGQGTEKLFF. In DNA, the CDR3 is TGTGCCAGCAGCCCGGGTGGACAGGGAACTGAAAAACTGTTTTTT.